The 22 T cell receptor beta chains listed next were all sequenced from one sample in a study of regulatory T cells in long-lasting Graves disease. The sample's time point: persistent/refractory GD, antithyroid drugs over 5 years with positive TRAb. Researchers made the TCR library from RNA that was extracted from PBMCs. Sequencing libraries for TCR beta were prepared with iRepertoire HTBI primers and Arm-PCR of CDR3 regions. TCRdb ran MiXCR on the multiplex PCR reads and lists one entry per CDR3 protein. Seen here are 600,000 to 850,000 distinct CDR3 sequences, around 30% observed once, and the top ten hold under 55%. The material was peripheral blood mononuclear cells (PBMCs), obtained when the disease was refractory, from a patient treated with antithyroid drugs. These TCRs come from a female donor with Graves disease.

The rearrangement joins TRBV5-1 to TRBJ2-2, with a tentative D call TRBD2 (7 bases). The germline CDR1 and CDR2 sequences are SGHRS and YFSETQ. The CDR3 is 15 amino acids. V lost 4 bases to trimming and J lost 3 bases, with 13 bases between them. CDR3 nucleotides: TGCGCCAGCAGCATTCAAGGGGGGGACACCGGGGAGCTGTTTTTT. As protein: CASSIQGGDTGELFF.

This clonotype was observed a handful of times. The chain carries TRBV29-1 and TRBJ2-5; 14 bases line up with TRBD2. The CDR3 consists of 14 residues. V trimming: 7 bases; J trimming: 5 bases; junction bases outside the gene matches: 6. CDR1 and CDR2 (germline): SQVTM, ANQGSEA. The CDR3 sequence: CSGKGLAGVETQYF. CDR3 bases: TGCAGCGGCAAGGGACTAGCGGGAGTGGAGACCCAGTACTTC.

This clonotype was detected once. The V call is TRBV19, the J call TRBJ1-1; D may be TRBD1 (5 bases). Germline V gene data show CDR1 as LNHDA and CDR2 as SQIVND (reference sequence). Trimming cost V 4 bases and J 4 bases, with 13 bases left between them. The length of the CDR3 is 14 residues. The CDR3, as DNA: TGTGCCAGTAGTACCCGCCAGGGCTTCACTGAAGCTTTCTTT. Translated, it gives CASSTRQGFTEAFF.

Ten or more counts support this clonotype. The genes are TRBV28 and TRBJ1-5; D uncertain. CDR1 and CDR2 (germline): MDHEN, SYDVKM. V lost 4 bases to trimming and J lost 5 bases, with 12 bases between them. This CDR3 has 14 residues. The CDR3 reads CASSYMGWDQPQHF. CDR3 in DNA: TGTGCCAGCAGTTACATGGGTTGGGATCAGCCCCAGCATTTT.

This rearrangement joins TRBV19 to TRBJ2-7; TRBD1 matches at 10 bases. With 5 bases clipped from V and 3 bases from J, the junction kept 7 bases outside the gene matches. CDR3 length: 15 amino acids. Germline assignment: CDR1 LNHDA and CDR2 SQIVND (reference sequence). The CDR3 here is CASSPGQGGLYEQYF. The CDR3 DNA follows: TGTGCCAGTAGTCCAGGACAGGGGGGTCTCTACGAGCAGTACTTC. Together with reference TRBV19 and TRBJ2-7, the CDR3 gives the full variable domain: DGGITQSPKYLFRKEGQNVTLSCEQNLNHDAMYWYRQDPGQGLRLIYYSQIVNDFQKGDIAEGYSVSREKKESFPLTVTSAQKNPTAFYLCASSPGQGGLYEQYFGPGTRLTVT.

This clonotype occurred a few times. The V call is TRBV18, the J call TRBJ1-2; D gene unclear. This CDR3 has 13 amino acids. Germline loops: CDR1 KGHSH, CDR2 LQKENI. Trimming left V 2 bases short and J 4 bases short, with 8 bases between. Here the CDR3 DNA reads TGTGCCAGCTCACCAGAGGCGAGCTATGGCTACACCTTC. It is translated as CASSPEASYGYTF. Together with reference TRBV18 and TRBJ1-2, the CDR3 gives the full variable domain: NAGVMQNPRHLVRRRGQEARLRCSPMKGHSHVYWYRQLPEEGLKFMVYLQKENIIDESGMPKERFSAEFPKEGPSILRIQQVVRGDSAAYFCASSPEASYGYTFGSGTRLTVV.

This clonotype has more than one count but fewer than ten. CDR3 DNA sequence: TGTGCCACCAGCAAGGACAGGGATCGCAATCAGCCCCAGCATTTT. Amino acids: CATSKDRDRNQPQHF. The genes are TRBV15 and TRBJ1-5, with TRBD1 matching 8 bases. This CDR3 contains 15 residues. Germline V CDR1 and CDR2: LNHNV, YYDKDF (reference sequence). The junction had 4 bases not matched to a gene; V was cut back by 4 bases and J by 2 bases.

This clonotype was counted between two and nine times. The CDR3 protein is CASSGLPGQGRGYTF. CDR3 coding DNA: TGTGCCAGCAGTGGACTTCCGGGACAGGGGAGAGGCTACACCTTC. This chain joins TRBV6-1 and TRBJ1-2; TRBD1 matches 10 bases. Germline V gene sequence: CDR1 MNHNS, CDR2 SASEGT. This CDR3 spans 15 amino acids. Trimming took 4 bases from V and 8 from J; bases not matched to a gene: 10.

In this sample, this clonotype turned up a few times. The chain combines TRBV6-9 with TRBJ1-2; no firm D call. Germline CDR1 MNHGY, CDR2 SVAAGI. Trimming took 4 bases from V and 6 from J, leaving 12 bases between them. The CDR3 runs to 13 residues. CDR3 sequence (DNA): TGTGCCAGCAGTTCCTCCCTTGTGGATGGCTACACCTTC. This translates into CASSSSLVDGYTF.

This clonotype was recorded a few times. The chain couples TRBV19 to TRBJ1-1; D possibly corresponds to TRBD1 (6 bases). Between the trimmed V and J ends, which lost 7 bases and 8 bases, there was a span of 20 bases. The CDR3 is 14 amino acids. Germline CDR1 LNHDA, CDR2 SQIVND (reference sequence). Written as DNA, the CDR3 is TGTGCCAGTACTCCCTTTGGGGGAGGGGGGGAAGCTTTCTTT. Translation gives CASTPFGGGGEAFF.

In its sample, this clonotype was seen a few times. The chain employs TRBV20-1 and TRBJ1-4, with a tentative D call TRBD1 (5 bases). V lost 4 bases, J lost 0 bases, and 12 bases lay in between. In germline, CDR1 is DFQATT, CDR2 SNEGSKA (reference sequence). The CDR3 is 15 amino acids. The chain's CDR3 is CSAKSDSPTNEKLFF. Written as DNA, the CDR3 is TGCAGTGCTAAATCAGACAGCCCAACTAATGAAAAACTGTTTTTT.

The chain uses TRBV19 and TRBJ1-4; D is possibly TRBD1 (5 bases). This CDR3 has 14 amino acids. V lost 6 bases, J lost 3 bases, and 11 bases lay in between. CDR1 and CDR2 from the germline V gene are LNHDA and SQIVND (reference sequence). CDR3 protein: CASRTQGSNEKLFF. The CDR3 DNA reads as TGTGCCAGTAGAACCCAGGGTTCTAATGAAAAACTGTTTTTT.

V and J are TRBV7-9 and TRBJ1-1; D is ambiguous. CDR3 length: 14 residues. Germline V gene data show CDR1 as SEHNR and CDR2 as FQNEAQ (reference sequence). Between the trimmed V and J ends, which lost 4 bases and 6 bases, there was a span of 15 bases. The CDR3 sequence: CASSSPRPTAEAFF. The CDR3 nucleotides are TGTGCCAGCAGCTCTCCTCGTCCGACCGCTGAAGCTTTCTTT. The whole variable domain, remainder taken from reference TRBV7-9 and TRBJ1-1, is DTGVSQNPRHKITKRGQNVTFRCDPISEHNRLYWYRQTLGQGPEFLTYFQNEAQLEKSRLLSDRFSAERPKGSFSTLEIQRTEQGDSAMYLCASSSPRPTAEAFFGQGTRLTVV.

The V and J genes are TRBV11-3 and TRBJ2-1, with 9 positions matching TRBD2. Germline V lookup: CDR1 SGHNT, CDR2 YENEEA. V shed 1 base and J 9 bases; nucleotides not matched to a gene: 7. The length of the CDR3 is 15 residues. The CDR3, as DNA: TGTGCCAGCAGCTTAGCTAGCGGGGCTAGATCTGAGCAGTTCTTC. Amino acid sequence: CASSLASGARSEQFF.

This clonotype was found a few times. The chain is built from TRBV6-1 and TRBJ2-5; 10 bases are a match to TRBD1. CDR3 length: 15 residues. The ends lost 6 bases at V and 1 base at J; junction bases unmatched: 5. CDR1 is MNHNS and CDR2 is SASEGT in the germline V gene. The CDR3 region has the DNA TGTGCCAGCAGGACGGGACAGGGGACCCAAGAGACCCAGTACTTC. It specifies CASRTGQGTQETQYF.

The chain uses TRBV12-3 or TRBV12-4 and TRBJ1-5, with a tentative D call TRBD1 (5 bases). V lost 5 bases to trimming and J lost 7 bases, with 21 bases between them. There are 16 residues in the CDR3. CDR3 nucleotides: TGTGCCAGCAGTCTCCACCTCGGGCAGGGAGGCCAGCCCCAGCATTTT. Protein: CASSLHLGQGGQPQHF.

This clonotype was counted at least ten times. This chain joins TRBV6-1 and TRBJ2-5; 8 nucleotides match TRBD1. The CDR3 is made up of 13 amino acids. V trimming: 5 bases; J trimming: 3 bases; junction bases outside the gene matches: 2. Germline loops: CDR1 MNHNS, CDR2 SASEGT. The CDR3 here is CASSPDREETQYF. The CDR3 DNA follows: TGTGCCAGCAGTCCGGACAGGGAAGAGACCCAGTACTTC.

This clonotype came up a few times. The gene calls are TRBV5-4 and TRBJ2-5; D call uncertain. Germline-derived CDR1 and CDR2 are SGHNT and YYREEE (reference sequence). CDR3 size: 13 residues. Between the trimmed V and J ends, which lost 1 base and 4 bases, there was a span of 8 bases. CDR3 loop: CASSLLWSETQYF. The CDR3 DNA reads TGTGCCAGCAGCTTGCTGTGGTCAGAGACCCAGTACTTC.

CDR3: CASSVGQGSDGYTF. CDR3 DNA sequence: TGTGCCAGCAGCGTAGGACAGGGGTCCGATGGCTACACCTTC. The J gene is TRBJ1-2, the V gene TRBV9, with 8 positions matching TRBD1. The CDR3 is 14 amino acids. CDR1 and CDR2 from the germline V gene are SGDLS and YYNGEE. V gave up 0 bases and J gave up 6 bases; unmatched junction bases: 4.

This clonotype occurred a few times. The chain couples TRBV11-3 to TRBJ1-3; TRBD1 matches at 8 bases. Losses at the gene ends were 4 bases for V and 0 bases for J; bases not matched to a gene: 5. Germline-derived CDR1 and CDR2 are SGHNT and YENEEA. CDR3 length: 16 amino acids. The CDR3 DNA is TGTGCCAGCAGCTCGGGGACAGGAAGCTCTGGAAACACCATATATTTT. Amino acid sequence: CASSSGTGSSGNTIYF. Drawing the rest from reference TRBV11-3 and TRBJ1-3, the complete variable domain is EAGVVQSPRYKIIEKKQPVAFWCNPISGHNTLYWYLQNLGQGPELLIRYENEEAVDDSQLPKDRFSAERLKGVDSTLKIQPAELGDSAVYLCASSSGTGSSGNTIYFGEGSWLTVV.

The rearrangement uses TRBV12-5 and TRBJ1-1; the D gene is possibly TRBD1 (6 bases). Germline loops: CDR1 LGHNT, CDR2 FRNRAP. Trimming took 6 bases from V and 1 from J, leaving 9 bases between them. This CDR3 has 13 residues. Here the CDR3 reads CASGPRGNTEAFF. As DNA, the CDR3 is TGTGCTAGTGGCCCCAGGGGGAACACTGAAGCTTTCTTT.

The J gene is TRBJ2-7, the V gene TRBV20-1; D is possibly TRBD2 (5 bases). In germline, CDR1 is DFQATT, CDR2 SNEGSKA (reference sequence). CDR3 length: 13 amino acids. V was cut by 6 bases and J by 4 bases, with 16 bases left in between. The CDR3 bases are TGCAGTGCGAATACGCTGAGGGATTACGAGCAGTACTTC. Protein sequence: CSANTLRDYEQYF.